This TCR beta chain was captured in a study of OX40 agonist ivuxolimab in advanced cancers. Turning to the study itself: Those enrolled were roughly 80% male, with a mean age of 60 years and ages from 23 to 79.

Trimming left V 5 bases short and J 7 bases short, with 14 bases between. This CDR3 is 14 amino acids long. The germline CDR1 and CDR2 sequences are SEHNR and FQNEAQ (reference sequence). Some clones are missing from TCRdb's copy, which holds only in-frame ones; the method was immunoSEQ multiplex PCR. Here the sample spans tens of thousands of clones, approximately 89% being singletons. This clone was detected a few times. Its antigen is unidentified. Study results and limitations: Among expanded peripheral T cells, antigen specificity went undetermined. The CD4+ and CD8+ T cells in the blood had expanded clonally by week 6 at 0.1 to 3.0 mg/kg. Low normalized T-cell clonal expansion was additionally recorded for some nonresponders.

Specimen: CD4+ or CD8+ T cells sorted from blood, collected in a trial of the OX40 agonist ivuxolimab. The chain employs TRBV7-9 and TRBJ2-2; a possible D gene is TRBD1 (5 bases). The clonotype comes from an adult with an advanced solid tumor such as melanoma, head and neck, liver or kidney cancer. CDR3 sequence (DNA): TGTGCCAGCAGCCCCCAGGGATTTCACGGGGAGCTGTTTTTT. It yields the protein CASSPQGFHGELFF.